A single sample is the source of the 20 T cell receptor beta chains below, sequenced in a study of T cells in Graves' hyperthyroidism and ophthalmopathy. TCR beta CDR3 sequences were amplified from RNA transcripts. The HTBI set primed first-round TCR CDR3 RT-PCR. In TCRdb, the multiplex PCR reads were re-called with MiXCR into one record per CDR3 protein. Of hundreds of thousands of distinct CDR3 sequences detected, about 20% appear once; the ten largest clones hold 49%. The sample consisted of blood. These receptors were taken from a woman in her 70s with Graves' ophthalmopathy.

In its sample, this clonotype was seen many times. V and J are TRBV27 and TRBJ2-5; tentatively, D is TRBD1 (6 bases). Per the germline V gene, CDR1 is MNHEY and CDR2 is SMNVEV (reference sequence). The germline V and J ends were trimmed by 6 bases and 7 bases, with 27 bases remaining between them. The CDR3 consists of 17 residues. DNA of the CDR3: TGTGCCAGCAGCTCCAACAGGGTCATTTTTCCCCCCCCGACCCAGTACTTC. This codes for CASSSNRVIFPPPTQYF.

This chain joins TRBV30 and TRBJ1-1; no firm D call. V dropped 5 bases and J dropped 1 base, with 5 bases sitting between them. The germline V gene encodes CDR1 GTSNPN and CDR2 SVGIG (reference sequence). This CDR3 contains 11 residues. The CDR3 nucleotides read TGTGCCTGGCAAAAGAACACTGAAGCTTTCTTT. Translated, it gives CAWQKNTEAFF.

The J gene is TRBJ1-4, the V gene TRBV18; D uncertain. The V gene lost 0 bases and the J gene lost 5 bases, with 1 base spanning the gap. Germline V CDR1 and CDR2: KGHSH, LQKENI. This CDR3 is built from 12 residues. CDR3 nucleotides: TGTGCCAGCTCACCACCCAATGAAAAACTGTTTTTT. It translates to CASSPPNEKLFF.

The CDR3 sequence is CASSPVVSSYEQYF. CDR3 DNA sequence: TGCGCCAGCAGCCCCGTCGTGAGCTCCTACGAGCAGTACTTC. This chain joins TRBV4-1 and TRBJ2-7; D unresolved. With 4 bases removed from V and 0 bases from J, the gap between germline ends came to 10 bases. This CDR3 comprises 14 residues. Germline assignment: CDR1 MGHRA and CDR2 YSYEKL.

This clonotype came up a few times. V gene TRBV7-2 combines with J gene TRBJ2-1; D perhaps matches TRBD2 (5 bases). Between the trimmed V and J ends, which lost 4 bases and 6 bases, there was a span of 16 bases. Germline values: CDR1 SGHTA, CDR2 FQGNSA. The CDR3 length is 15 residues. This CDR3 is CASSSREGLSNEQFF. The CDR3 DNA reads TGTGCCAGCAGCTCTCGTGAGGGCTTGAGCAATGAGCAGTTCTTC.

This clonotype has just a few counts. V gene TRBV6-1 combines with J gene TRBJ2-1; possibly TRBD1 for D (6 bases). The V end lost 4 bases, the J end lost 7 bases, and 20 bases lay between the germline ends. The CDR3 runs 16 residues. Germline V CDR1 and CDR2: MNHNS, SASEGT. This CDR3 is CASSVLTGFVGNEQFF. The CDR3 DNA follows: TGTGCCAGCAGTGTATTAACAGGGTTCGTTGGGAATGAGCAGTTCTTC.

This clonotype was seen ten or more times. CDR3 in amino acids: CASSLAGLAGVNEQFF. The CDR3 coding sequence is TGTGCCAGCAGCTTAGCTGGACTAGCGGGAGTCAATGAGCAGTTCTTC. The chain recombines TRBV7-2 with TRBJ2-1, with 13 bases aligning to TRBD2. The length of the CDR3 is 16 residues. The germline V gene encodes CDR1 SGHTA and CDR2 FQGNSA. The ends lost 0 bases at V and 6 bases at J; junction bases unmatched: 2.

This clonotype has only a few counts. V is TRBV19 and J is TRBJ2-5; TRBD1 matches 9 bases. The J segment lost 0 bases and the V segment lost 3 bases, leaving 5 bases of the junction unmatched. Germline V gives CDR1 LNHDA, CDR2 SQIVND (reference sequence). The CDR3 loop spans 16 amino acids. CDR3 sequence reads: CASSITGTGNQETQYF. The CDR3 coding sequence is TGTGCCAGTAGTATCACCGGGACAGGGAACCAAGAGACCCAGTACTTC. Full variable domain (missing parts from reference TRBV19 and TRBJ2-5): DGGITQSPKYLFRKEGQNVTLSCEQNLNHDAMYWYRQDPGQGLRLIYYSQIVNDFQKGDIAEGYSVSREKKESFPLTVTSAQKNPTAFYLCASSITGTGNQETQYFGPGTRLLVL.

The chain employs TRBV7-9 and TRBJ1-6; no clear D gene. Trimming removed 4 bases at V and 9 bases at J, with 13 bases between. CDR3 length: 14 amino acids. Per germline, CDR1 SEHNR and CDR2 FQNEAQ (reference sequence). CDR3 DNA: TGTGCCAGCAGCTCCTACGTACCTGGTTCACCCCTCCACTTT. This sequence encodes CASSSYVPGSPLHF.

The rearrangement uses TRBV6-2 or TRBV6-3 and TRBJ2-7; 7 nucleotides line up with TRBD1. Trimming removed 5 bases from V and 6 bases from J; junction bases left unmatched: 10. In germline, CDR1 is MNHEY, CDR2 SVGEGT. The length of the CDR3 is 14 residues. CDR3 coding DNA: TGTGCCAGCAGTCCTGACAGGGCAACAGGCGAGCAGTACTTC. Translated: CASSPDRATGEQYF.

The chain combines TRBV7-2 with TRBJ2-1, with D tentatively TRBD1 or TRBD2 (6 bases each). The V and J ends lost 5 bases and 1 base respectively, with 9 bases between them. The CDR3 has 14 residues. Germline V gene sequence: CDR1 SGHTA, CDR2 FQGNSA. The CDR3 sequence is CASSRGDSYNEQFF. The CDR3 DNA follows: TGTGCCAGCAGCAGGGGGGATTCCTACAATGAGCAGTTCTTC.

The CDR3 is CASSVRDVYNEQFF. CDR3 nucleotide sequence: TGTGCCAGCAGTGTCCGGGACGTATACAATGAGCAGTTCTTC. The J gene is TRBJ2-1, the V gene TRBV7-9; either TRBD1 or TRBD2 may supply D (5 bases each). The V and J ends lost 6 bases and 4 bases respectively, with 13 bases between them. There are 14 residues in the CDR3. CDR1 is SEHNR, CDR2 FQNEAQ, per germline (reference sequence).

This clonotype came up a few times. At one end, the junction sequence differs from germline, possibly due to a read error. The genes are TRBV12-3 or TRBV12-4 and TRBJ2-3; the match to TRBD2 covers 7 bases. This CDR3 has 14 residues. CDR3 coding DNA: TGCGCCAGCAGCCTCGGGAGGAAAACAGATACGCAGTATTTT. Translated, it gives CASSLGRKTDTQYF.

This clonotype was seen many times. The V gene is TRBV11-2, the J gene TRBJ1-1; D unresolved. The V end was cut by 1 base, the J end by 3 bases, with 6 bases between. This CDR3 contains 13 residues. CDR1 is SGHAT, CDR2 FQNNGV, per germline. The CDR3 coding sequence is TGTGCCAGCAGCTTAGCGGTCGACACTGAAGCTTTCTTT. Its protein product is CASSLAVDTEAFF.

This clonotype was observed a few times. CDR3 protein: CASSLASVQPQHF. In nucleotides, the CDR3 is TGTGCCAGCAGCTTAGCGTCAGTTCAGCCCCAGCATTTT. This chain joins TRBV7-2 and TRBJ1-5; D is uncertain. The germline CDR1 and CDR2 sequences are SGHTA and FQGNSA. Trimming left V 0 bases short and J 6 bases short, with 6 bases between. The CDR3 covers 13 residues.

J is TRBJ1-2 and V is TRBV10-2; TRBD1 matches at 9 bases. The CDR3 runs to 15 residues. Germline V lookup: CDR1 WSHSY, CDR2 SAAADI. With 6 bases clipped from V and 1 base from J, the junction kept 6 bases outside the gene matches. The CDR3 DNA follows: TGCGCCAGCAGCCACGACAGGGGGGATAACTATGGCTACACCTTC. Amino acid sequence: CASSHDRGDNYGYTF.

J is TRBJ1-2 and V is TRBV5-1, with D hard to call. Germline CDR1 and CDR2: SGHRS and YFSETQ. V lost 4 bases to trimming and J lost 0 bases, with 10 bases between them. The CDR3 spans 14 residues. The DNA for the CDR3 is TGCGCCAGCAGCGGTGGAGTTTCTAACTATGGCTACACCTTC. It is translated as CASSGGVSNYGYTF.

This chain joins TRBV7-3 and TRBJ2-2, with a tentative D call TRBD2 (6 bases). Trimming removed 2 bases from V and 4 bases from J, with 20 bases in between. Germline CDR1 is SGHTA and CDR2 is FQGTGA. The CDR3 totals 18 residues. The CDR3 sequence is CASSLDRGGSGVTGELFF. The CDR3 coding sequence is TGTGCCAGCAGCTTAGATAGGGGTGGTAGCGGAGTCACCGGGGAGCTGTTTTTT.

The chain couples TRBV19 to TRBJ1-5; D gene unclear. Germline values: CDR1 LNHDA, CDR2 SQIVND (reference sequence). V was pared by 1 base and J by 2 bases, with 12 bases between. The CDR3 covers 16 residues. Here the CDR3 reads CASSIGPRSRNQPQHF. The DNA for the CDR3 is TGTGCCAGTAGTATAGGGCCCCGTAGTCGCAATCAGCCCCAGCATTTT.

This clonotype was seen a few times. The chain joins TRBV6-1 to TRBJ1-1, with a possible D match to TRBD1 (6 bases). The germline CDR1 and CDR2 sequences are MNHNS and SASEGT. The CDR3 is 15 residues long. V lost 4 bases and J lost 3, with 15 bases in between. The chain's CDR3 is CASSGPRGQYTEAFF. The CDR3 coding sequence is TGTGCCAGCAGTGGGCCTCGAGGACAGTACACTGAAGCTTTCTTT.